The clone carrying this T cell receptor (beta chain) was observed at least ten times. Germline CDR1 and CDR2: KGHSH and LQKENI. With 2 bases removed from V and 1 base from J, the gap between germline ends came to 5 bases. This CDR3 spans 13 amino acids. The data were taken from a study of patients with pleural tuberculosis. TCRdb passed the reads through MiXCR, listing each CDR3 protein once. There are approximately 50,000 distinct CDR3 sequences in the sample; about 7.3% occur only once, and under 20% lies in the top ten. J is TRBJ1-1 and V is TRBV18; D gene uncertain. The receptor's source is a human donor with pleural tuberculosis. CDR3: CASSPNKNTEAFF. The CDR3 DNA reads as TGTGCCAGCTCACCAAACAAGAACACTGAAGCTTTCTTT.